This T cell receptor (beta chain) is drawn from a study of blood T cell repertoires in COVID-19. In the study overall: Acute and convalescent COVID-19 specimens originated in the United States, Italy and Spain. The cDNA or gDNA used as material had been derived from T cells, B-cell-depleted T cells, or PBMCs.

As processed by the authors: From reference gene primer amplification, estimates of nucleated cell counts were derived. Here immunoSEQ multiplex PCR was the method, and the copy in TCRdb shows in-frame clones only, minus some. The V and J calls and clone size come from that table; D and trimming were worked out from the DNA. The sample has approximately 89,000 clones, 87% seen once. The CDR3 is 14 amino acids. V lost 5 bases and J lost 5, with 15 bases in between. CDR1 and CDR2 (germline): MDHEN, SYDVKM. Material for sequencing was peripheral blood. The receptor was derived from a man aged 65 to 85 with acute or convalescent COVID-19. V is TRBV28 and J is TRBJ1-2, with D perhaps matching TRBD1 (5 bases). This CDR3 reads CASSAPGRAYGYTF. CDR3 bases: TGTGCCAGCAGTGCACCCGGCAGGGCTTATGGCTACACCTTC.